These T cell receptor beta chains were read from a single sample in a study of cytotoxic CD8 clonotypes in ibrutinib-treated CLL. Clones were sequenced by immunoSEQ multiplex PCR, and TCRdb holds only the in-frame ones, with some missing. Of about 24,000 clones detected, over 55% appear once; the ten largest clones hold roughly half. The specimen comprised PBMCs, sampled after 12 months of ibrutinib treatment. The receptor source for this set is a human donor with chronic lymphocytic leukemia. Each CDR3 is given with its conserved first and last residue. Each record gives: D gene, J gene, V gene, CDR3 length, CDR3 protein. The D gene is left open where the match is weak.

>-|TRBJ2-3|TRBV28|13
CASNYGGSDTQYF
>TRBD2|TRBJ2-5|TRBV4-3|18
CASSQYWRSGGGGETQYF
>-|TRBJ2-6|TRBV27|13
CASSFSGANVLTF
>TRBD2|TRBJ2-2|TRBV6-1|12
CAGREWSGELFF
>-|TRBJ1-1|TRBV5-1|14
CASSLVGGDTEAFF
>-|TRBJ1-6|TRBV7-3|13
CASSLNRVSPLHF
>-|TRBJ1-3|TRBV18|14
CASSLSSRGNTIYF
>TRBD1|TRBJ2-2|TRBV7-8|18
CASSANLNRGLNTGELFF
>-|TRBJ1-6|TRBV7-8|14
CASSYPNTGSPLHF
>-|TRBJ2-3|TRBV28|14
CASSVGLLPGTQYF
>TRBD1|TRBJ1-5|TRBV28|15
CASSFSDRGNQPQHF
>TRBD1|TRBJ1-5|TRBV10-2|17
CASSDPRTGVSNQPQHF
>TRBD1|TRBJ1-6|TRBV5-1|14
CASSFQDRGTPLHF
>-|TRBJ1-2|TRBV6-5|15
CASSVGIGKTYGYTF
>-|TRBJ2-5|TRBV15|12
CATSQGRETQYF
>TRBD1|TRBJ1-5|TRBV11-3|19
CASSFRHTLRGQGSQPQHF
>-|TRBJ1-2|TRBV6-6|14
CASTLTAGLYGYTF
>TRBD1|TRBJ2-1|TRBV18|15
CASSPESRGLAEQFF
>TRBD1|TRBJ1-1|TRBV27|16
CASSQYSGTGKSEAFF
>-|TRBJ2-3|TRBV4-1|15
CASSRGASSTDTQYF
>TRBD1|TRBJ1-1|TRBV29-1|13
CSVPLDRETEAFF
>TRBD2|TRBJ2-1|TRBV29-1|14
CSVVTGGLYNEQFF
>TRBD1|TRBJ2-7|TRBV4-3|15
CASSQGTGGIREQYF
>-|TRBJ1-4|TRBV13|15
CASSLTSGRSEKLFF
>-|TRBJ2-2|TRBV5-5|15
CASSLVRGGTGELFF
>-|TRBJ2-6|TRBV21-1|21
CASSKPCKGTRSISGANVLTF
>TRBD1|TRBJ2-3|TRBV9|14
CASSTRQGPDTQYF
>-|TRBJ1-5|TRBV30|13
CAWSVGGGQPQHF
>-|TRBJ2-2|TRBV2|15
CASSERDTLSGELFF
>-|TRBJ1-1|TRBV4-2|12
CASSPGNTEAFF
>TRBD1|TRBJ2-1|TRBV18|14
CASSRQGRNNEQFF
>-|TRBJ2-4|TRBV7-9|16
CASARQTMAGSSIQYF
>-|TRBJ1-4|TRBV6-6|15
CASSPDLGTNEKLFF
>-|TRBJ2-3|TRBV7-9|15
CASSRMVGGGDTQYF
>-|TRBJ1-5|TRBV19|13
CASQASSNQPQHF
>-|TRBJ2-1|TRBV7-3|12
CASSLVGREQFF
>-|TRBJ2-5|TRBV7-9|16
CASSLVVGRSDGTQYF
>-|TRBJ2-7|TRBV10-1|13
CASSLTDSHEQYF
>TRBD2|TRBJ2-7|TRBV27|14
CASRPPGLAREQYF
>-|TRBJ2-2|TRBV6-1|12
CASSGFGGELFF
>TRBD1|TRBJ1-5|TRBV18|17
CASSRDFGQGGNQPQHF
>-|TRBJ2-5|TRBV6-1|13
CAGRGYGQETQYF
>TRBD2|TRBJ2-3|TRBV9|18
CASSPHARTSGVRDTQYF
>TRBD2|TRBJ2-1|TRBV29-1|14
CSVEWVAGNNEQFF
>-|TRBJ1-3|TRBV18|12
CASSPPGNTIYF
>-|TRBJ1-5|TRBV7-2|16
CASSLVGGGRNQPQHF
>-|TRBJ1-1|TRBV6-5|13
CASRGNMNTEAFF
>TRBD1|TRBJ1-2|TRBV2|14
CASTMDRGAYGYTF
>-|TRBJ1-5|TRBV6-5|15
CASSYLDQRDQPQHF
>TRBD1|TRBJ2-7|TRBV6-5|16
CASSYSGGQGVYEQYF
>-|TRBJ2-5|TRBV5-1|14
CASSLAGLGETQYF
>-|TRBJ1-5|TRBV19|13
CASGTYSNQPQHF
>-|TRBJ2-4|TRBV6-1|11
CASWGDQIQYF
>TRBD1|TRBJ1-4|TRBV4-1|14
CASSRDRGPEKLFF
>-|TRBJ2-7|TRBV5-1|12
CASSLWQSEQYF
>TRBD2|TRBJ2-3|TRBV7-2|14
CASSTTSGDYTQYF